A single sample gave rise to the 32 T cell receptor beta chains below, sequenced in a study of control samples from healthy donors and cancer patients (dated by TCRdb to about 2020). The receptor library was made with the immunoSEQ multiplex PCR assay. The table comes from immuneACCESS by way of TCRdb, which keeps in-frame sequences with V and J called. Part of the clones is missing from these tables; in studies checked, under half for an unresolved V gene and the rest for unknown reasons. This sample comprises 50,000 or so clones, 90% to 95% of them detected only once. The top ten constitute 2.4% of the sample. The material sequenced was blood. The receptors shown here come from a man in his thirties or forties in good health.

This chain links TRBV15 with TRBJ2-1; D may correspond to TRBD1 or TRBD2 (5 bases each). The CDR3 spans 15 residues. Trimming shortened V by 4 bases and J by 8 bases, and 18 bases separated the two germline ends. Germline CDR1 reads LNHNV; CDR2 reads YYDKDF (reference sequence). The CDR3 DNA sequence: TGTGCCACCAGCAAAGATCGAGGGGTTCGGGATGAGCAGTTCTTC. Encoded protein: CATSKDRGVRDEQFF.

CDR3: CASSLSPTGAYGYTF. The CDR3 coding sequence is TGTGCCAGCAGTTTATCCCCGACAGGGGCCTATGGCTACACCTTC. The V call is TRBV28, the J call TRBJ1-2; 8 bases map to TRBD1. V was pared by 1 base and J by 4 bases, with 5 bases of the junction left unmatched. Germline assignment: CDR1 MDHEN and CDR2 SYDVKM. There are 15 residues in the CDR3.

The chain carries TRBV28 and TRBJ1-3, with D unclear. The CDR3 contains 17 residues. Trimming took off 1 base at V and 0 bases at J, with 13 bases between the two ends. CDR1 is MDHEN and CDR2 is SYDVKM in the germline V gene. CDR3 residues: CASSLYGPTASGNTIYF. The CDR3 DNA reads TGTGCCAGCAGTTTATATGGCCCCACCGCCTCTGGAAACACCATATATTTT. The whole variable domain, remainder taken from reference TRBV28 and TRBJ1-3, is DVKVTQSSRYLVKRTGEKVFLECVQDMDHENMFWYRQDPGLGLRLIYFSYDVKMKEKGDIPEGYSVSREKKERFSLILESASTNQTSMYLCASSLYGPTASGNTIYFGEGSWLTVV.

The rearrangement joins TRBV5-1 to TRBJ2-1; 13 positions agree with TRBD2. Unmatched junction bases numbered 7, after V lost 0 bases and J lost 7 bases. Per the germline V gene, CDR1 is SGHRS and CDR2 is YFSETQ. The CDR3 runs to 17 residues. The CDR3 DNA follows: TGCGCCAGCAGCTTGGTAGGACTAGCGGGAGTGAGGAATGAGCAGTTCTTC. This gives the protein CASSLVGLAGVRNEQFF.

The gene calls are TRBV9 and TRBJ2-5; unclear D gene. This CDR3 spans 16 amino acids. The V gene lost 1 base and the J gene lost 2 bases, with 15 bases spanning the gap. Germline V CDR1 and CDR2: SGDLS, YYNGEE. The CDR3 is CASSVSAWASQETQYF. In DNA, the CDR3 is TGTGCCAGCAGCGTAAGCGCCTGGGCTAGTCAAGAGACCCAGTACTTC. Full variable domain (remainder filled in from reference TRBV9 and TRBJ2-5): DSGVTQTPKHLITATGQRVTLRCSPRSGDLSVYWYQQSLDQGLQFLIQYYNGEERAKGNILERFSAQQFPDLHSELNLSSLELGDSALYFCASSVSAWASQETQYFGPGTRLLVL.

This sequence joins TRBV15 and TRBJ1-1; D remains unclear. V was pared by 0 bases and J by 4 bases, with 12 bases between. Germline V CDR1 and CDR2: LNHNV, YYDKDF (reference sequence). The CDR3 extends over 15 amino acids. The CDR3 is CATSRDQKAGTEAFF. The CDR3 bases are TGTGCCACCAGCAGAGATCAGAAGGCGGGCACTGAAGCTTTCTTT.

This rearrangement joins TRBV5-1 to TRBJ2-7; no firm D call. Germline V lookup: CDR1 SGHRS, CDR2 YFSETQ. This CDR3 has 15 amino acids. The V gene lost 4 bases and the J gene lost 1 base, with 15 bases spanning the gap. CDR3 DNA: TGCGCCAGCAGCCCGATAAGTCACAGTTCCTACGAGCAGTACTTC. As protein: CASSPISHSSYEQYF. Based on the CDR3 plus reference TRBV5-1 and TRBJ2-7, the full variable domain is KAGVTQTPRYLIKTRGQQVTLSCSPISGHRSVSWYQQTPGQGLQFLFEYFSETQRNKGNFPGRFSGRQFSNSRSEMNVSTLELGDSALYLCASSPISHSSYEQYFGPGTRLTVT.

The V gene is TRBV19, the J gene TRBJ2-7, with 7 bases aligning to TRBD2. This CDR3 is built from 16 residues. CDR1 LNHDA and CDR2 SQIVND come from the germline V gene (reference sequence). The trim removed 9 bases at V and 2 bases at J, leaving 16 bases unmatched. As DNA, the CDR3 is TGTGCCAGCCGACCAACGGGGAGGGTAAGGACCTACGAGCAGTACTTC. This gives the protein CASRPTGRVRTYEQYF.

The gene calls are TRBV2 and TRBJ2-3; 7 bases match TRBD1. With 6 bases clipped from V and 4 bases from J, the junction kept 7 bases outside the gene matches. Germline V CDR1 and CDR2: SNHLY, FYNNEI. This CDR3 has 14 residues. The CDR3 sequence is CASRPDRVADTQYF. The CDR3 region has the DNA TGTGCCAGCAGACCCGACAGGGTAGCAGATACGCAGTATTTT.

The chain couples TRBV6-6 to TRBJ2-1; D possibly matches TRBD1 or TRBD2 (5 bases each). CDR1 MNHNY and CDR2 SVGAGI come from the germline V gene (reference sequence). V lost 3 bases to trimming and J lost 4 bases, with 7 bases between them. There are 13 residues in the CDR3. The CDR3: CASSYGTYNEQFF. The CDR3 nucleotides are TGTGCCAGCAGTTATGGGACGTACAATGAGCAGTTCTTC.

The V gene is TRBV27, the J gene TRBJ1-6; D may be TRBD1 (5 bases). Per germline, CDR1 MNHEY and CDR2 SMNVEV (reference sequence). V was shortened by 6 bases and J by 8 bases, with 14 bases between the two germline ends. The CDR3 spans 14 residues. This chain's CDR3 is CASSLGANYSPLHF. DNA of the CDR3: TGTGCCAGCAGCCTCGGGGCTAACTATTCACCCCTCCACTTT.

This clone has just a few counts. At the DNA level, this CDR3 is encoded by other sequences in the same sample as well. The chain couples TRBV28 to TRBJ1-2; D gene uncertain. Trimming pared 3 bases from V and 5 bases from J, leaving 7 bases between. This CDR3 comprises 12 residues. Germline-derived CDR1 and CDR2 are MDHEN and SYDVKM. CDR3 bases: TGTGCCAGCAGTTTGCGGCTGTATGGCTACACCTTC. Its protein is CASSLRLYGYTF.

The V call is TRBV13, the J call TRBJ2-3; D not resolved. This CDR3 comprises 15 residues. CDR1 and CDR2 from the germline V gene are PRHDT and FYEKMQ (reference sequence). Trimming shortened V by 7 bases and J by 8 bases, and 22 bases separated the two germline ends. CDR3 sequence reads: CASNPAGSASSTQYF. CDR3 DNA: TGTGCCAGCAACCCGGCTGGGTCGGCATCTAGTACGCAGTATTTT.

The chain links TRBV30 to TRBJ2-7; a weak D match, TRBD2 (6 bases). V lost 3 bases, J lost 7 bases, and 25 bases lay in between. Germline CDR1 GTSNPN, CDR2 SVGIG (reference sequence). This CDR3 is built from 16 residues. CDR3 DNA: TGTGCCTGGAGAAGGGAGCCTCCGATGTCCCGGGGGGAGCAGTACTTC. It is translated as CAWRREPPMSRGEQYF.

The CDR3 reads CASSLEGRREETQYF. The DNA of the CDR3 is TGCGCCAGCAGCTTGGAGGGACGGAGGGAGGAGACCCAGTACTTC. This sequence joins TRBV5-1 and TRBJ2-5; D perhaps matches TRBD2 (6 bases). V was pared by 0 bases and J by 5 bases, with 14 bases between. This CDR3 contains 15 residues. Looked up from germline, CDR1 is SGHRS and CDR2 is YFSETQ.

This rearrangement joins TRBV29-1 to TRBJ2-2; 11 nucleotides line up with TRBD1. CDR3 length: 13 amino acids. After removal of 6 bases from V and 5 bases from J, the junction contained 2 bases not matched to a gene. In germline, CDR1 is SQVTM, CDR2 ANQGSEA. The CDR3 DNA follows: TGCAGCGTAGGGACAGGGGGGACCGGGGAGCTGTTTTTT. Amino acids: CSVGTGGTGELFF.

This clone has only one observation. CDR3 coding DNA: TGTGCCAGCAGCGGGGGGGGAATAGACAATGAGCAGTTCTTC. Translation: CASSGGGIDNEQFF. The V call is TRBV21-1, the J call TRBJ2-1; TRBD2 is the table's D call, not checked against the DNA. TRBV21-1 is deemed a pseudogene. This CDR3 comprises 14 residues.

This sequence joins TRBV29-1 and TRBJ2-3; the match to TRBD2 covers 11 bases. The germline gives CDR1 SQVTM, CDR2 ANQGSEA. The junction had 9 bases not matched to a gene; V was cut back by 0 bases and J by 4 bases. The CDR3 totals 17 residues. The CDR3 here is CSVEDRIAGGPSDTQYF. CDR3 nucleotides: TGCAGCGTTGAAGATCGAATAGCGGGAGGGCCTTCAGATACGCAGTATTTT.

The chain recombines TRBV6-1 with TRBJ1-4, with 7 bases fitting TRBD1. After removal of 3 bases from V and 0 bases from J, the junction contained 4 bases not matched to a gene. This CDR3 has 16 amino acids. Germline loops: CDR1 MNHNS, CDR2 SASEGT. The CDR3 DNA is TGTGCCAGCAGTGACCCAGGGGGTCCAACTAATGAAAAACTGTTTTTT. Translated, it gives CASSDPGGPTNEKLFF.

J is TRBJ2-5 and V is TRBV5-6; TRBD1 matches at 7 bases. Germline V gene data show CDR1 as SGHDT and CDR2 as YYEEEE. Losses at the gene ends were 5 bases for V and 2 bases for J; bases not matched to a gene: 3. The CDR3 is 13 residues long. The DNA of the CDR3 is TGTGCCAGCAGTTGGGACAGACAAGAGACCCAGTACTTC. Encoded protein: CASSWDRQETQYF.

The DNA of the CDR3 is TGTGCCAGCAGCCAAGATGGGACTAGCGGAAACAATGAGCAGTTCTTC. Protein sequence: CASSQDGTSGNNEQFF. This rearrangement joins TRBV3-1 (or the pseudogene TRBV3-2) to TRBJ2-1; 11 nucleotides agree with TRBD2. V dropped 0 bases and J dropped 5; count of bases not matched to a gene: 3. The germline V gene encodes CDR1 LGHDT and CDR2 YNNKEL (reference sequence). The CDR3 consists of 16 residues.

Here the CDR3 reads CASSSGTGPEAFF. CDR3 coding DNA: TGCGCCAGCAGCTCCGGGACAGGGCCTGAAGCTTTCTTT. This chain joins TRBV10-2 and TRBJ1-1; TRBD1 aligns across 9 bases. This CDR3 comprises 13 residues. Germline V CDR1 and CDR2: WSHSY, SAAADI. The trim removed 6 bases at V and 6 bases at J, leaving 5 bases unmatched.

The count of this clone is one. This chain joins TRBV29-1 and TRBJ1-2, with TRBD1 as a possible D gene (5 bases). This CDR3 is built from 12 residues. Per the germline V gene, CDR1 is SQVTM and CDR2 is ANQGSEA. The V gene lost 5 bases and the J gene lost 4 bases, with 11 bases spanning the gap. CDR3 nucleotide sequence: TGCAGCGTTTATCCAGGGATCTATGGCTACACCTTC. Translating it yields CSVYPGIYGYTF.

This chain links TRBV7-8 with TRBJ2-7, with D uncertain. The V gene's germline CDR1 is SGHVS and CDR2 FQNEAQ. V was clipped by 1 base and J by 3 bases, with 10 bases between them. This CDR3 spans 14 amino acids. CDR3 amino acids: CASSLVRFNYEQYF. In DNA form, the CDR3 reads TGTGCCAGCAGCTTAGTCAGGTTCAACTACGAGCAGTACTTC.

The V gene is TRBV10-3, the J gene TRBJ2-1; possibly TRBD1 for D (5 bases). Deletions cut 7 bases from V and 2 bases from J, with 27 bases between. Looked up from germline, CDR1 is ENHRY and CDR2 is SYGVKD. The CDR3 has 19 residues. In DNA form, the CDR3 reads TGTGCCATCACCAACAGGAAACTCGGGTCTAGTGCCCCCTACAATGAGCAGTTCTTC. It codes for CAITNRKLGSSAPYNEQFF.

CDR3 DNA sequence: TGCGCCAGCAGCCTACAGAATAATTCACCCCTCCACTTT. It specifies CASSLQNNSPLHF. J is TRBJ1-6 and V is TRBV4-3; D not resolved. This CDR3 region has 13 residues. V was pared by 4 bases and J by 5 bases, with 6 bases between. Germline V gene sequence: CDR1 LGHNA, CDR2 YSLEER.

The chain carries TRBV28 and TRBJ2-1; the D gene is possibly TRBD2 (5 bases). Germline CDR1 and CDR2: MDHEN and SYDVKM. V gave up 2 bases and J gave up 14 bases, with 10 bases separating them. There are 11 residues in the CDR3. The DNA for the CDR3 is TGTGCCAGCAGTTTAGGGGAGAGAGAGTTCTTC. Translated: CASSLGEREFF.

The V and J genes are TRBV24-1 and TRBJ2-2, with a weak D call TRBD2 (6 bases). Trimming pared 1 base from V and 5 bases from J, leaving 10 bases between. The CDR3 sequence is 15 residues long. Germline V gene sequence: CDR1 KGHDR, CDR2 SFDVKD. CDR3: CATSDLRGGTGELFF. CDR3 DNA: TGTGCCACCAGTGATTTACGGGGAGGAACCGGGGAGCTGTTTTTT.

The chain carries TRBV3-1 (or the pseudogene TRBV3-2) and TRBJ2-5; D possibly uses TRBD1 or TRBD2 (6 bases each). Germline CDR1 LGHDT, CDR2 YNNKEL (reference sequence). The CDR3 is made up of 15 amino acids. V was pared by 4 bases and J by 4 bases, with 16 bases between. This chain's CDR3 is CASSLVSGGGETQYF. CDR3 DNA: TGTGCCAGCAGCCTCGTCAGCGGAGGGGGAGAGACCCAGTACTTC.

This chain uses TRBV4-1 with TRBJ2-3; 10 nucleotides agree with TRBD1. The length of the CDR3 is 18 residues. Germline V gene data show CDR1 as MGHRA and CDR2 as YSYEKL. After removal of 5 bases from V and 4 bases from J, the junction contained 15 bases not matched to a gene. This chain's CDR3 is CASSGPIWTGQGSDTQYF. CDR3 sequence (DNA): TGCGCCAGCAGCGGTCCCATTTGGACGGGACAGGGGTCAGATACGCAGTATTTT.

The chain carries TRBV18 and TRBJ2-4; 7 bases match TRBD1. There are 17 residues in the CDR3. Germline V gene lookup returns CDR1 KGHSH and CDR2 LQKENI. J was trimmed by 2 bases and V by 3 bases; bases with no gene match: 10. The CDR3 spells CASSPKDRMVTKNIQYF. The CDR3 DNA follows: TGTGCCAGCTCACCCAAGGACAGGATGGTGACCAAAAACATTCAGTACTTC.

The CDR3 sequence: CSASIADRESSYNEQFF. The CDR3, as DNA: TGCAGTGCTAGTATTGCGGACAGGGAAAGCTCCTACAATGAGCAGTTCTTC. The V call is TRBV20-1, the J call TRBJ2-1, with 8 bases fitting TRBD1. The CDR3 is 17 amino acids. V lost 3 bases, J lost 0 bases, and 10 bases stayed unmatched. CDR1 DFQATT and CDR2 SNEGSKA come from the germline V gene (reference sequence).